This TCR beta chain is from a study of OX40 agonist ivuxolimab in advanced cancers. At the level of the whole study: Ivuxolimab was a fully human IgG2 agonistic monoclonal antibody targeting the costimulatory receptor OX40 (CD134). Prior anti-PD-1, anti-PD-L1 or anti-CTLA-4 therapy was permitted, and checkpoint inhibitors had been received by about two fifths of dose-escalation patients. The paper covers the monotherapy dose-escalation part of the phase I ivuxolimab trial, which included N ≈ 50 patients. Of the approximately 50 dose-escalation patients, hepatocellular carcinoma was present in roughly 19, melanoma in roughly 15, renal cell carcinoma in 9 and head and neck cancer in 9. A male proportion of roughly 80% and a mean age of approximately 58 years, ranging from about 20 to 85, were recorded for the dose-escalation cohort. Partial responses occurred in three dose-escalation patients, of whom one had hepatocellular carcinoma and two had cutaneous melanoma. Intravenous ivuxolimab was administered to patients every 2 weeks at six dose levels: 0.01, 0.1, 0.3, 1.5, 3 and 10 mg/kg. Peripheral TCRbeta sequencing aimed to test whether ivuxolimab altered TCR sequence diversity and caused clonal T-cell expansion. Results and caveats for the whole study, not just this receptor: On average, CD8+ T cells showed more expanded clones than CD4+ T cells after ivuxolimab. In the 0.1-3.0 mg/kg groups, partial responders had among the lowest normalized peripheral clonal expansion, particularly in CD8+ T cells. Antigen specificity was not determined for the clonally expanded peripheral T cells. Low levels of normalized T-cell clonal expansion were also seen in some patients who did not respond. At doses of 0.1 to 3.0 mg/kg, clonal expansion of both CD4+ and CD8+ blood T cells was observed from baseline to week 6.

The CDR3 measures 11 amino acids from cysteine to phenylalanine. The kept DNA is CDR3 alone, 33 bases in frame from the first base. The germline V gene specifies ENHRY as CDR1 and SYGVKD as CDR2. Trimming at the junction amounts to 7 bases on V and 2 bases on J, and the germline ends lie 4 bases apart. The trial excluded patients who had a history of autoimmune disease or who were on systemic immunosuppression. Peripheral blood for TCR sequencing was collected from all dose cohorts at baseline, on cycle 4 day 1, and on cycle 7 day 1. The samples were taken from a phase I, first-in-human, multicenter, open-label dose-escalation trial of ivuxolimab. Adults with locally advanced or metastatic head and neck squamous cell, hepatocellular, melanoma or renal cell carcinoma were enrolled in the trial. Before TCR sequencing, CD4+ and CD8+ T cells were separately sorted from peripheral blood. Genomic DNA was extracted from sorted cells for sequencing of the TCRbeta CDR3 region. The immunoSEQ Assay was used to sequence the TCRbeta CDR3 regions. TCRdb retrieved this table from immuneACCESS and kept in-frame rearrangements only. Not all clones are present; in checked studies, unresolved V genes account for under half, and no reason is known for the remainder. The sample table shows 55,000 to 75,000 clones, and about 87% are seen once. Around 0.4% of the sample rests with the top ten.

This clone was detected only once. Which antigen it targets is not known. No quality values exist for individual bases; no much larger clone is one base distant. This TCR came from an adult with an advanced solid tumor such as melanoma, head and neck, liver or kidney cancer. The sample here was CD4+ or CD8+ T cells sorted from blood, taken in a trial of the OX40 agonist ivuxolimab. This chain is built from TRBV10-3 and TRBJ2-3; the D gene is not confidently resolved. The CDR3 in this case is CAIKSTDTQYF. The DNA reads TGTGCCATCAAGTCCACAGATACGCAGTATTTT.